A single sample is the source of the 8 T cell receptor beta chains below, sequenced in a study of blood T cell repertoires in COVID-19. Assay: immunoSEQ multiplex PCR; the TCRdb copy retains only in-frame clones and omits some. The data show approximately 99,000 clones, 80% to 90% seen once. Input material: peripheral blood. These receptors were taken from a middle-aged man with COVID-19, enrolled during active disease.

CDR3 coding DNA: TGTGCCAGCTCAATTGCCTGGGGGCCTAATGAAAAACTGTTTTTT. Its translation: CASSIAWGPNEKLFF. V usage is TRBV6-5 and J usage is TRBJ1-4; TRBD1 is a possible D gene (6 bases). Trimming pared 8 bases from V and 3 bases from J, leaving 16 bases between. Germline V gives CDR1 MNHEY, CDR2 SVGAGI. The CDR3 extends over 15 amino acids.

A remark on this clone: The germline gene is not matched at one end of the junction; a read error may be the cause. V is TRBV4-1 and J is TRBJ1-1, with 7 bases identical to TRBD1. This CDR3 has 14 residues. CDR1 MGHRA and CDR2 YSYEKL come from the germline V gene. CDR3 bases: TGCGCCAGTAGCCGCGGGACAGTGAACACTGAAGCTTTCTTT. Translating it yields CASSRGTVNTEAFF.

The V and J genes are TRBV7-2 and TRBJ2-2, with 8 bases aligning to TRBD1. There are 14 residues in the CDR3. V shed 5 bases, J shed 4 bases, and the junction held 3 bases outside the gene matches. The V gene's germline CDR1 is SGHTA and CDR2 FQGNSA. In DNA form, the CDR3 reads TGTGCCAGCAGCCCTGACAGGGGCACCGGGGAGCTGTTTTTT. Translation: CASSPDRGTGELFF.

The CDR3 DNA follows: TGCGCCAGCAGCCAAGGCGCGCGTAATGAGCAGTTCTTC. Residues: CASSQGARNEQFF. This chain links TRBV4-1 with TRBJ2-1; D gene unclear. The germline V gene has CDR1 MGHRA and CDR2 YSYEKL. Trimming shortened V by 1 base and J by 7 bases, and 8 bases separated the two germline ends. The CDR3 spans 13 residues.

This chain uses TRBV7-9 with TRBJ2-3, with 9 bases matching TRBD1. This CDR3 has 16 residues. From germline, CDR1 is SEHNR and CDR2 FQNEAQ (reference sequence). V shed 3 bases and J 2 bases; nucleotides not matched to a gene: 6. In DNA form, the CDR3 reads TGTGCCAGCAGCTTCCAACGGACAGGGGTCACAGATACGCAGTATTTT. This encodes CASSFQRTGVTDTQYF.

The chain is built from TRBV5-4 and TRBJ2-1; a weak D match, TRBD2 (5 bases). This CDR3 region has 15 residues. CDR1 and CDR2 from the germline V gene are SGHNT and YYREEE (reference sequence). V was cut by 3 bases and J by 0 bases, with 10 bases left in between. This CDR3 is CASSSTGNSYNEQFF. The CDR3 bases are TGTGCCAGCAGCTCCACGGGGAACTCCTACAATGAGCAGTTCTTC.

This clone came up once. The V call is TRBV28, the J call TRBJ1-5; TRBD1 agrees at 7 bases. The germline V gene encodes CDR1 MDHEN and CDR2 SYDVKM. Trimming took 5 bases from V and 3 from J; bases not matched to a gene: 10. The CDR3 runs 16 residues. The CDR3 nucleotides read TGTGCCAGCAGTCAGGGACAGCTCCTTACCAATCAGCCCCAGCATTTT. This codes for CASSQGQLLTNQPQHF.

V gene TRBV5-1 combines with J gene TRBJ2-1; the D gene is possibly TRBD2 (6 bases). The CDR3 length is 15 residues. Trimming pared 4 bases from V and 3 bases from J, leaving 14 bases between. The germline V gene has CDR1 SGHRS and CDR2 YFSETQ. In nucleotides, the CDR3 is TGCGCCAGCAGCCCCGGCGGGACCAACTACAATGAGCAGTTCTTC. Protein: CASSPGGTNYNEQFF.